These 25 T cell receptor beta chains came from one sample sequenced in a study of CD8+ T cells in alopecia areata. Treatment indicated: oral pan-JAK inhibitor, 5-10 mg twice daily. Extracted from the samples, RNA was reverse transcribed into cDNA to serve as the sequencing template. Sequenced by immunoSEQ multiplex PCR; TCRdb stores in-frame clones only, minus some. The sample contains 110,000 or so clones, 56% of which appear only once. The sequenced sample was CD4+ T cells sorted from blood, obtained at week 24, from a patient treated with tofacitinib. These receptors were collected from a human donor with alopecia areata.

V gene TRBV30 combines with J gene TRBJ2-1; TRBD2 agrees at 7 bases. The V segment lost 3 bases and the J segment 4 bases; nucleotides outside the gene matches: 9. CDR3 length: 15 residues. Germline V CDR1 and CDR2: GTSNPN, SVGIG (reference sequence). The CDR3 is CAWSETSNLYNEQFF. As DNA, the CDR3 is TGTGCCTGGAGCGAGACTAGCAACCTTTACAATGAGCAGTTCTTC.

This chain joins TRBV19 and TRBJ1-5, with D possibly being TRBD1 (5 bases). The CDR3 has 14 amino acids. The germline gives CDR1 LNHDA, CDR2 SQIVND (reference sequence). Trimming took 6 bases from V and 6 from J, leaving 15 bases between them. As DNA, the CDR3 is TGTGCCAGTAGCCCCCTGGGGGTGGGTCAGCCCCAGCATTTT. Amino acids: CASSPLGVGQPQHF.

This clone was observed a few times. J is TRBJ1-5 and V is TRBV27, with D uncertain. Germline CDR1 MNHEY, CDR2 SMNVEV (reference sequence). The CDR3 covers 13 residues. Trimming pared 1 base from V and 4 bases from J, leaving 5 bases between. CDR3 loop: CASSLYQNQPQHF. CDR3 DNA: TGTGCCAGCAGTTTATACCAGAATCAGCCCCAGCATTTT.

The chain carries TRBV15 and TRBJ2-3; tentatively, D is TRBD1 (6 bases). Germline assignment: CDR1 LNHNV and CDR2 YYDKDF (reference sequence). The CDR3 is 15 amino acids. The germline V and J ends were trimmed by 0 bases and 3 bases, with 10 bases remaining between them. The CDR3: CATSREQGATDTQYF. As DNA, the CDR3 is TGTGCCACCAGCAGAGAACAGGGAGCGACAGATACGCAGTATTTT.

This clone was picked up a small number of times. This rearrangement joins TRBV6-5 to TRBJ1-6; 7 nucleotides agree with TRBD1. Germline CDR1 and CDR2: MNHEY and SVGAGI. The CDR3 totals 15 residues. Trimming removed 0 bases from V and 8 bases from J; junction bases left unmatched: 4. CDR3 sequence (DNA): TGTGCCAGCAGTTACTCGACAGGGCGCGATTCACCCCTCCACTTT. As protein: CASSYSTGRDSPLHF.

This chain joins TRBV30 and TRBJ2-1; TRBD1 aligns across 9 bases. The CDR3 sequence is 14 residues long. Per the germline V gene, CDR1 is GTSNPN and CDR2 is SVGIG (reference sequence). V lost 3 bases and J lost 2; bases outside the gene matches: 2. The CDR3 loop is CAWRRQGAYNEQFF. CDR3 DNA: TGTGCCTGGAGAAGACAGGGGGCCTACAATGAGCAGTTCTTC. Full variable domain (missing parts from reference TRBV30 and TRBJ2-1): SQTIHQWPATLVQPVGSPLSLECTVEGTSNPNLYWYRQAAGRGLQLLFYSVGIGQISSEVPQNLSASRPQDRQFILSSKKLLLSDSGFYLCAWRRQGAYNEQFFGPGTRLTVL.

This clone came up once. The chain recombines TRBV29-1 with TRBJ1-3; a possible D gene is TRBD1 (5 bases). V lost 7 bases to trimming and J lost 7 bases, with 11 bases between them. Germline CDR1 is SQVTM and CDR2 is ANQGSEA. The CDR3 consists of 11 residues. CDR3 residues: CSATEGNTIYF. CDR3 DNA: TGCAGCGCTACTGAGGGGAACACCATATATTTT.

This chain connects TRBV18 to TRBJ2-3; 7 bases map to TRBD2. The germline CDR1 and CDR2 sequences are KGHSH and LQKENI. The V gene end was trimmed by 6 bases and the J gene end by 4 bases; junction bases not matched to a gene: 19. The CDR3 sequence is 18 residues long. In DNA form, the CDR3 reads TGTGCCAGCTCTCCTACCGGGACTACAAGGGCTTGGGCAGATACGCAGTATTTT. Translating it yields CASSPTGTTRAWADTQYF.

The chain carries TRBV9 and TRBJ1-6; D may be TRBD1 (5 bases). This CDR3 contains 15 residues. V lost 5 bases and J 8 bases, leaving 17 bases between the germline ends. Germline CDR1 reads SGDLS; CDR2 reads YYNGEE. In DNA form, the CDR3 reads TGTGCCAGCAGAGCAGGAGGGGCACCGGATTCACCCCTCCACTTT. Residues: CASRAGGAPDSPLHF.

This clone was counted only a few times. V gene TRBV11-2 combines with J gene TRBJ2-5, with no clear D. The ends were cut back, 5 bases at V and 9 bases at J, with 13 bases in the middle. This CDR3 comprises 12 residues. Germline V gives CDR1 SGHAT, CDR2 FQNNGV. CDR3 sequence reads: CASSLLGGSQYF. The CDR3 nucleotides are TGTGCCAGCAGCCTGCTGGGTGGCTCCCAGTACTTC. Complete variable domain (other parts from reference TRBV11-2 and TRBJ2-5): EAGVAQSPRYKIIEKRQSVAFWCNPISGHATLYWYQQILGQGPKLLIQFQNNGVVDDSQLPKDRFSAERLKGVDSTLKIQPAKLEDSAVYLCASSLLGGSQYFGPGTRLLVL.

This chain joins TRBV11-3 and TRBJ2-7; D is unclear. The CDR3 runs 10 residues. Germline CDR1 is SGHNT and CDR2 is YENEEA. Trimming took off 8 bases at V and 0 bases at J, with 2 bases between the two ends. CDR3 in DNA: TGTGCCAGCGGCTCCTACGAGCAGTACTTC. Residues: CASGSYEQYF.

The rearrangement joins TRBV4-3 to TRBJ2-4, with D maybe TRBD2 (6 bases). CDR3 size: 14 residues. Germline V gene lookup returns CDR1 LGHNA and CDR2 YSLEER. Between the trimmed V and J ends, which lost 4 bases and 11 bases, there was a span of 18 bases. The CDR3, as DNA: TGCGCCAGCAGCCTTTCCGCATGGCGGGGATTTCAGTACTTC. Encoded protein: CASSLSAWRGFQYF.

The count of this clone is one. This chain uses TRBV5-1 with TRBJ2-7, with D perhaps matching TRBD1 (6 bases). CDR3 length: 13 amino acids. The germline gives CDR1 SGHRS, CDR2 YFSETQ. Trimming took 4 bases from V and 2 from J, leaving 10 bases between them. Here the CDR3 DNA reads TGCGCCAGCAGCACGACAGGCGCCTACGAGCAGTACTTC. This codes for CASSTTGAYEQYF.

This clone was found a few times. J is TRBJ2-3 and V is TRBV10-3; no definite D call. This CDR3 region has 17 residues. Germline loops: CDR1 ENHRY, CDR2 SYGVKD. Trimming left V 3 bases short and J 0 bases short, with 16 bases between. The CDR3: CAISEGWSDSSTDTQYF. The CDR3 DNA follows: TGTGCCATCAGTGAAGGCTGGAGTGACTCTAGCACAGATACGCAGTATTTT.

The rearrangement uses TRBV4-3 and TRBJ1-5, with D unclear. V was trimmed by 0 bases and J by 10 bases, leaving 19 bases between them. The CDR3 is 16 amino acids. Looked up from germline, CDR1 is LGHNA and CDR2 is YSLEER. CDR3 nucleotide sequence: TGCGCCAGCAGCCAAGATTGGAGGACTCCCGCTCCCCCCCAGCATTTT. Encoded protein: CASSQDWRTPAPPQHF.

The chain is built from TRBV29-1 and TRBJ2-3; 7 bases map to TRBD1. With 4 bases clipped from V and 0 bases from J, the junction kept 4 bases outside the gene matches. Germline assignment: CDR1 SQVTM and CDR2 ANQGSEA. The CDR3 runs to 14 residues. The CDR3 DNA follows: TGCAGCGTTGGGCCGGGACAGAGCACAGATACGCAGTATTTT. Amino acid sequence: CSVGPGQSTDTQYF.

V and J are TRBV2 and TRBJ1-1; weak D call: TRBD1 (5 bases). The germline gives CDR1 SNHLY, CDR2 FYNNEI. CDR3 length: 12 amino acids. The ends were cut back, 5 bases at V and 7 bases at J, with 11 bases in the middle. The CDR3 nucleotides read TGTGCCAGCAGTTTCGGGACTGATGAAGCTTTCTTT. Its translation is CASSFGTDEAFF.

This chain uses TRBV7-2 with TRBJ2-1; TRBD1 is a possible D gene (6 bases). Trimming took 5 bases from V and 8 from J, leaving 22 bases between them. The CDR3 loop spans 16 amino acids. CDR1 and CDR2 (germline): SGHTA, FQGNSA. The CDR3, as DNA: TGTGCCAGCAGCCCGCTGAAGCGGCAGGGGACGTATGAGCAGTTCTTC. Amino acid sequence: CASSPLKRQGTYEQFF. Variable domain in full (rest from reference TRBV7-2 and TRBJ2-1): GAGVSQSPSNKVTEKGKDVELRCDPISGHTALYWYRQSLGQGLEFLIYFQGNSAPDKSGLPSDRFSAERTGGSVSTLTIQRTQQEDSAVYLCASSPLKRQGTYEQFFGPGTRLTVL.

There are a few counts of this clone. The rearrangement uses TRBV7-2 and TRBJ1-6; D gene unclear. Per the germline V gene, CDR1 is SGHTA and CDR2 is FQGNSA. V was pared by 5 bases and J by 5 bases, with 13 bases between. The CDR3 contains 15 residues. CDR3 nucleotides: TGTGCCAGCAGCCCCAGGCGGACCGATAATTCACCCCTCCACTTT. It encodes CASSPRRTDNSPLHF.

This chain connects TRBV29-1 to TRBJ1-2, with TRBD1 matching 7 bases. CDR3 size: 11 residues. V dropped 5 bases and J dropped 7; count of bases not matched to a gene: 4. The V gene's germline CDR1 is SQVTM and CDR2 ANQGSEA. CDR3 DNA sequence: TGCAGCGTTACGACAGGGTTTGGCTACACCTTC. It is translated as CSVTTGFGYTF.

As concerns this clone: Within the sample, other DNA sequences also encode this same CDR3. V usage is TRBV7-9 and J usage is TRBJ2-5; D is ambiguous. Germline V gene sequence: CDR1 SEHNR, CDR2 FQNEAQ (reference sequence). V shed 2 bases and J shed 5 bases, with 6 bases lying between them. This CDR3 is built from 12 residues. The CDR3 DNA reads TGTGCCAGCAGCTTAAGGACGGAGACCCAGTACTTC. Amino acid sequence: CASSLRTETQYF.

The chain carries TRBV29-1 and TRBJ2-2; TRBD1 matches 7 bases. The germline V gene has CDR1 SQVTM and CDR2 ANQGSEA. The CDR3 length is 14 residues. The junction had 2 bases not matched to a gene; V was cut back by 1 base and J by 3 bases. The CDR3 DNA sequence: TGCAGCGTTGAAGGACAGGGAGACACCGGGGAGCTGTTTTTT. Protein: CSVEGQGDTGELFF.

The rearrangement links TRBV4-3 to TRBJ2-1; D assignment may be TRBD1 or TRBD2 (7 bases each). The CDR3 runs to 15 residues. CDR1 is LGHNA and CDR2 is YSLEER in the germline V gene. With 0 bases removed from V and 8 bases from J, the gap between germline ends came to 14 bases. This CDR3 reads CASSQDVRGGDEQFF. Written as DNA, the CDR3 is TGCGCCAGCAGCCAAGATGTCAGGGGGGGCGATGAGCAGTTCTTC.

This clone is a singleton in its sample. The chain carries TRBV19 and TRBJ1-2; TRBD1 matches 7 bases. Trimming took 5 bases from V and 4 from J; bases not matched to a gene: 7. The length of the CDR3 is 14 residues. Per the germline V gene, CDR1 is LNHDA and CDR2 is SQIVND (reference sequence). The CDR3 here is CASSFPGQFYGYTF. The DNA of the CDR3 is TGTGCCAGTAGTTTCCCGGGACAGTTCTATGGCTACACCTTC. Looking up the rest from reference TRBV19 and TRBJ1-2 gives the full variable domain: DGGITQSPKYLFRKEGQNVTLSCEQNLNHDAMYWYRQDPGQGLRLIYYSQIVNDFQKGDIAEGYSVSREKKESFPLTVTSAQKNPTAFYLCASSFPGQFYGYTFGSGTRLTVV.

This clone has only a few counts. V and J are TRBV29-1 and TRBJ2-1, with TRBD2 matching 12 bases. From germline, CDR1 is SQVTM and CDR2 ANQGSEA. V was clipped by 6 bases and J by 0 bases; unmatched bases: 3. The CDR3 is made up of 15 amino acids. The CDR3 coding sequence is TGCAGCGTCGGACTAGCGGGGAACTCCTACAATGAGCAGTTCTTC. It yields the protein CSVGLAGNSYNEQFF.